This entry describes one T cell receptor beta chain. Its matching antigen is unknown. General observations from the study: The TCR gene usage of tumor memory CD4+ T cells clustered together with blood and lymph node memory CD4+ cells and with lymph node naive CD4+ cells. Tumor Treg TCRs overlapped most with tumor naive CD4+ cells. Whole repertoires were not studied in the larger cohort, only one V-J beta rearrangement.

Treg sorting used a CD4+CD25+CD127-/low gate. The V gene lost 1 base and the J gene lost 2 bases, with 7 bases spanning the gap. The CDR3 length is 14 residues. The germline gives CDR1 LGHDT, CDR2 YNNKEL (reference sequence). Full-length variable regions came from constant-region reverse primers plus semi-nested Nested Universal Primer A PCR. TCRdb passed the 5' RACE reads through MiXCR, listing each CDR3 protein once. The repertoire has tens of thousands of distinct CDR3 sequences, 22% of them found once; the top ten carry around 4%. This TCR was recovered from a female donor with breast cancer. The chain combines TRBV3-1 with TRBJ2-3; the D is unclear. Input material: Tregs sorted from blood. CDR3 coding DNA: TGTGCCAGCAGCCAAGTTAGCATCACAGATACGCAGTATTTT. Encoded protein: CASSQVSITDTQYF.